This entry features one T cell receptor beta chain sequence. What it recognizes is unknown. The germline V gene encodes CDR1 MNHEY and CDR2 SVGAGI. V was clipped by 6 bases and J by 6 bases; unmatched bases: 5. The CDR3 covers 14 residues. Primed by a sample-barcoded 5' primer and a J-beta primer mix, a second PCR proceeded for roughly 7 to 12 cycles. Researchers report that each sample yielded at least 3 million CDR3-containing paired-end reads. A single record per CDR3 protein comes from TCRdb applying MiXCR to the 5' RACE reads. Found here are hundreds of thousands of distinct CDR3 sequences, over 40% of them singletons; the top ten hold roughly 12%. The source of the sample is a study of blood T cells in healthy people across ages. General study results and limits: Investigators viewed diversity estimates from one million T cells as underestimates, the study reported.

The receptor was isolated from a woman older than 75 in good health. Sequenced material: blood. The rearrangement joins TRBV6-5 to TRBJ2-1; 10 nucleotides align to TRBD1. The CDR3 nucleotides read TGTGCCAGCAGACCCGGGACAGGGGTCAATGAGCAGTTCTTC. Protein product: CASRPGTGVNEQFF.